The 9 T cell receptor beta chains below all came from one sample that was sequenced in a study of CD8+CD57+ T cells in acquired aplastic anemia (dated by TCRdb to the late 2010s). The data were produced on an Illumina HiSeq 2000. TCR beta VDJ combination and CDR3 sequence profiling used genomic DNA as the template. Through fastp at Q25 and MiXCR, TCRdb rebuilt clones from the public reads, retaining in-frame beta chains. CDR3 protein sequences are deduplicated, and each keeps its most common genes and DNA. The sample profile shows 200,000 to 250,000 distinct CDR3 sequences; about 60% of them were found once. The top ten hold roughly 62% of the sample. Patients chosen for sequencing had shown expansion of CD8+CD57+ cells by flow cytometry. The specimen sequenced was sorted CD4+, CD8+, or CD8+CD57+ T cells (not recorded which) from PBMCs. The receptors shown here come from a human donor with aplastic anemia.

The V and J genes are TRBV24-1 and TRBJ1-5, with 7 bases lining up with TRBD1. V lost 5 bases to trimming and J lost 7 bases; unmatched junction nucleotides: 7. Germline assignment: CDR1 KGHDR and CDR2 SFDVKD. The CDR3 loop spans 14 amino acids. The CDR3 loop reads CATSVQGVDQPQHF. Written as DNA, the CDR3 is TGTGCCACCAGTGTTCAGGGGGTAGACCAGCCCCAGCATTTT.

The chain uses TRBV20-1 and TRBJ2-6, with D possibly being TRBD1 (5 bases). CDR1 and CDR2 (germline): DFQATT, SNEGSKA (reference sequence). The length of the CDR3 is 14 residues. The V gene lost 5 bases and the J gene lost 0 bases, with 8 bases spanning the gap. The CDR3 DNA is TGCAGTGCTGCAAGGGGCTCTGGGGCCAACGTCCTGACTTTC. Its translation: CSAARGSGANVLTF.

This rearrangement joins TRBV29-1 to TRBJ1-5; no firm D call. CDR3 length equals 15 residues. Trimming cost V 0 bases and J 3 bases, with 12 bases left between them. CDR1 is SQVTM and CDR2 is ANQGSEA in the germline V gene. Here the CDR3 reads CSVEDSGLNNQPQHF. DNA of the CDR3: TGCAGCGTTGAAGACTCGGGGTTGAACAATCAGCCCCAGCATTTT.

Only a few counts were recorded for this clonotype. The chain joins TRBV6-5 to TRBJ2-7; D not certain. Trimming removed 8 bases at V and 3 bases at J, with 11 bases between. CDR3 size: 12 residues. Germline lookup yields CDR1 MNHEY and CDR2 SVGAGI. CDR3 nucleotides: TGTGCCAGCGGATATTCGATCTACGAGCAGTACTTC. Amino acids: CASGYSIYEQYF.

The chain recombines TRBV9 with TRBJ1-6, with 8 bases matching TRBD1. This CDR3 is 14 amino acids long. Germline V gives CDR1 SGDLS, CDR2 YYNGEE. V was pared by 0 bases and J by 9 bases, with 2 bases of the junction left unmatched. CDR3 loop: CASSVGDRGSPLHF. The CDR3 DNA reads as TGTGCCAGCAGCGTAGGCGACAGGGGTTCACCCCTCCACTTT. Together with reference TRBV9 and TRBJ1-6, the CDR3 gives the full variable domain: DSGVTQTPKHLITATGQRVTLRCSPRSGDLSVYWYQQSLDQGLQFLIQYYNGEERAKGNILERFSAQQFPDLHSELNLSSLELGDSALYFCASSVGDRGSPLHFGNGTRLTVT.

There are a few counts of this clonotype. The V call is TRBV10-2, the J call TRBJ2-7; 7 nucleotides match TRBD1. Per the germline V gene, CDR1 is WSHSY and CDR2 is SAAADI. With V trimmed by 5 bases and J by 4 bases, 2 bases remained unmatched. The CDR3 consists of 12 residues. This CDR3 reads CASSIQGYEQYF. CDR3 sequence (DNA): TGCGCCAGCAGTATACAGGGGTACGAGCAGTACTTC.

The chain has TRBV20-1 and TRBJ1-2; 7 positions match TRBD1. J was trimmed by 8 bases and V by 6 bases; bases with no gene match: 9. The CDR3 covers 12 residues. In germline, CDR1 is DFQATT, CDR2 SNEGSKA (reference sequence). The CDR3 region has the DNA TGCAGTGCCAAAGACAGGGTTTACGGCTACACCTTC. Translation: CSAKDRVYGYTF.

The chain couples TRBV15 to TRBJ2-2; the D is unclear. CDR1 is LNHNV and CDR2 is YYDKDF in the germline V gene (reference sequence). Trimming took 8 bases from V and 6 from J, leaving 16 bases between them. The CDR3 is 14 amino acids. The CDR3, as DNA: TGTGCCACCGCAATCAACACAGCGTCCGGGGAGCTGTTTTTT. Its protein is CATAINTASGELFF. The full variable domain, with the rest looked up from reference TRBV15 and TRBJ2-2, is DAMVIQNPRYQVTQFGKPVTLSCSQTLNHNVMYWYQQKSSQAPKLLFHYYDKDFNNEADTPDNFQSRRPNTSFCFLDIRSPGLGDTAMYLCATAINTASGELFFGEGSRLTVL.

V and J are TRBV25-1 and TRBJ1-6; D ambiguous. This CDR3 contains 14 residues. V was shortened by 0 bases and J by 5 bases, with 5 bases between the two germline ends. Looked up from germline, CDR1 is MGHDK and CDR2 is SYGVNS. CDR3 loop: CASSEYRDNSPLHF. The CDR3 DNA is TGTGCCAGCAGTGAATACCGGGATAATTCACCCCTCCACTTT.